Below are 25 T cell receptor beta chains sequenced from a single sample in a study of T cells in Graves' hyperthyroidism and ophthalmopathy. The investigators amplified TCR beta CDR3 regions from RNA transcripts. In the first-round RT-PCR of the TCR CDR3, the HTBI primer set was used. TCRdb re-analysed the multiplex PCR reads in MiXCR, keeping a single row per CDR3 protein. The sample carries about 740,000 distinct CDR3 sequences, around 13% recorded once. Sequencing was done on a sample of blood. Receptors were obtained from a woman between 18 and 29 years old with Graves' hyperthyroidism.

V gene TRBV7-3 combines with J gene TRBJ2-2, with 8 bases that match TRBD2. Germline trimming cut 4 bases from V and 7 bases from J; bases unmatched to any gene: 11. CDR3 size: 16 residues. Germline loops: CDR1 SGHTA, CDR2 FQGTGA. In DNA form, the CDR3 reads TGTGCCAGCAGCTATCTAGCGGGCCGGATTAACGGGGAGCTGTTTTTT. Protein: CASSYLAGRINGELFF.

There are many counts of this clonotype. The chain uses TRBV28 and TRBJ1-1; D is unresolved. V was pared by 7 bases and J by 0 bases, with 9 bases between. This CDR3 contains 13 residues. Germline-derived CDR1 and CDR2 are MDHEN and SYDVKM. CDR3 nucleotide sequence: TGTGCCAGCACCGTCCCAATGAACACTGAAGCTTTCTTT. Its protein product is CASTVPMNTEAFF.

This clonotype was observed a few times. The genes are TRBV24-1 and TRBJ1-2; D call uncertain. The CDR3 runs 14 residues. V dropped 4 bases and J dropped 3 bases, with 11 bases sitting between them. Germline V gene data show CDR1 as KGHDR and CDR2 as SFDVKD. This CDR3 is CATSDPDGHYGYTF. CDR3 DNA sequence: TGTGCCACCAGTGACCCGGACGGACACTATGGCTACACCTTC.

This chain uses TRBV7-2 with TRBJ1-1; D is unresolved. Germline CDR1 SGHTA, CDR2 FQGNSA. This CDR3 spans 15 amino acids. V was trimmed by 4 bases and J by 4 bases, leaving 16 bases between them. The CDR3 sequence: CASSSFAGAGTEAFF. CDR3 DNA sequence: TGTGCCAGCAGCTCATTCGCGGGCGCGGGCACTGAAGCTTTCTTT.

Remarks on this clonotype: A much more abundant neighbour one base away suggests this may be a read error. The chain carries TRBV13 and TRBJ2-1; unclear D gene. Germline-derived CDR1 and CDR2 are PRHDT and FYEKMQ (reference sequence). The length of the CDR3 is 13 residues. Trimming removed 3 bases from V and 7 bases from J, with 10 bases in between. The CDR3 region is CASSLLRWNEQFF. In nucleotides, the CDR3 is TGTGCCAGCAGCTTGTTGAGGTGGAATGAGCAGTTCTTC.

This clonotype was counted a few times. V is TRBV20-1 and J is TRBJ2-2; D remains ambiguous. With 2 bases removed from V and 4 bases from J, the gap between germline ends came to 14 bases. The CDR3 is 15 amino acids. CDR1 and CDR2 (germline): DFQATT, SNEGSKA (reference sequence). The CDR3 loop reads CSARKRTGGTGELFF. The CDR3 DNA sequence: TGCAGTGCTAGAAAAAGGACCGGTGGCACCGGGGAGCTGTTTTTT.

This clonotype was seen many times. This sequence joins TRBV11-2 and TRBJ2-1; possible D gene TRBD1, 9 bases. V lost 5 bases and J 8 bases, leaving 28 bases between the germline ends. The CDR3 sequence is 18 residues long. CDR1 SGHAT and CDR2 FQNNGV come from the germline V gene. The chain's CDR3 is CASSRGTGSQAGAYEQFF. The CDR3 coding sequence is TGTGCCAGCAGCCGAGGGACAGGGTCACAAGCGGGAGCCTATGAGCAGTTCTTC.

The table lists this clonotype with many counts. The genes are TRBV2 and TRBJ2-7; 9 nucleotides line up with TRBD1. With 7 bases clipped from V and 7 bases from J, the junction kept 8 bases outside the gene matches. Germline loops: CDR1 SNHLY, CDR2 FYNNEI. The CDR3 sequence is 13 residues long. Here the CDR3 DNA reads TGTGCCAGCACCTGGACAGGGGAGGGTGAGCAGTACTTC. This gives the protein CASTWTGEGEQYF.

V gene TRBV20-1 combines with J gene TRBJ2-7; D is perhaps TRBD1 or TRBD2 (6 bases each). V was pared by 0 bases and J by 7 bases, with 16 bases between. This CDR3 has 14 amino acids. Germline loops: CDR1 DFQATT, CDR2 SNEGSKA (reference sequence). The CDR3 nucleotides read TGCAGTGCTAGAGAGGGGGGCGCTTTGGAAGAGCAGTACTTC. It encodes CSAREGGALEEQYF.

The V and J genes are TRBV11-2 and TRBJ2-7; tentatively, D is TRBD2 (6 bases). The CDR3 extends over 16 amino acids. V was shortened by 5 bases and J by 4 bases, with 21 bases between the two germline ends. Germline CDR1 reads SGHAT; CDR2 reads FQNNGV. The CDR3: CASSAPPEGSYYEQYF. The CDR3 region has the DNA TGTGCCAGCAGCGCCCCCCCGGAGGGTTCCTATTACGAGCAGTACTTC.

This clonotype was detected once. The V and J genes are TRBV9 and TRBJ1-3, with D unclear. The CDR3 is 18 amino acids. V was shortened by 0 bases and J by 0 bases, with 16 bases between the two germline ends. The germline CDR1 and CDR2 sequences are SGDLS and YYNGEE. CDR3 loop: CASSVASEITFSGNTIYF. CDR3 nucleotides: TGTGCCAGCAGCGTAGCTTCAGAAATAACCTTCTCTGGAAACACCATATATTTT.

The genes are TRBV7-2 and TRBJ2-2; D not certain. The V and J ends lost 5 bases and 13 bases respectively, with 17 bases between them. From germline, CDR1 is SGHTA and CDR2 FQGNSA. This CDR3 comprises 13 residues. The CDR3 is CASSSQTALGLFF. Here the CDR3 DNA reads TGTGCCAGCAGCAGTCAGACGGCGCTGGGGCTGTTTTTT.

This clonotype was seen only a few times. CDR3 residues: CASSLVPPGSGNTIYF. The CDR3 DNA follows: TGTGCCAGCAGCTTAGTCCCCCCAGGGTCAGGAAACACCATATATTTT. The chain joins TRBV7-2 to TRBJ1-3; possible D gene TRBD1, 5 bases. The germline V gene encodes CDR1 SGHTA and CDR2 FQGNSA. The CDR3 is 16 amino acids. V was cut by 1 base and J by 4 bases, with 14 bases left in between.

This clonotype has just a few counts. Written as DNA, the CDR3 is TGTGCCAGTCATATATTCCAGGGGGCTGGCGGGGAGCTGTTTTTT. Amino acids: CASHIFQGAGGELFF. The chain employs TRBV19 and TRBJ2-2; 8 bases agree with TRBD1. CDR1 and CDR2 (germline): LNHDA, SQIVND (reference sequence). J gave up 7 bases and V 8 bases, and 12 bases lay outside the gene matches. This CDR3 comprises 15 residues.

This clonotype appeared many times. J is TRBJ1-2 and V is TRBV20-1, with a tentative D call TRBD1 (5 bases). The CDR3 spans 13 residues. Trimming removed 5 bases from V and 4 bases from J, with 14 bases in between. Germline loops: CDR1 DFQATT, CDR2 SNEGSKA (reference sequence). The CDR3 nucleotides are TGCAGTGCTGGGGAGGGGACGGTCTATGGCTACACCTTC. Protein sequence: CSAGEGTVYGYTF.

This clonotype was counted many times. V gene TRBV20-1 combines with J gene TRBJ1-2; perhaps TRBD1 as D (5 bases). CDR3 length: 13 amino acids. The V gene's germline CDR1 is DFQATT and CDR2 SNEGSKA (reference sequence). V lost 2 bases and J lost 2, with 9 bases in between. CDR3 nucleotides: TGCAGTGCTAGAAGAGGGGACAACTATGGCTACACCTTC. Encoded protein: CSARRGDNYGYTF.

Only a few counts were recorded for this clonotype. The gene calls are TRBV7-9 and TRBJ2-1; TRBD2 aligns across 8 bases. The CDR3 contains 16 residues. Looked up from germline, CDR1 is SEHNR and CDR2 is FQNEAQ (reference sequence). V was pared by 2 bases and J by 10 bases, with 13 bases of the junction left unmatched. The CDR3 DNA reads TGTGCCAGCAGCTTATATCCAGCGGGAGAATCAAGGGAGCAGTTCTTC. This translates into CASSLYPAGESREQFF.

The chain is built from TRBV5-1 and TRBJ2-7, with 7 bases that match TRBD1. Looked up from germline, CDR1 is SGHRS and CDR2 is YFSETQ. Losses at the gene ends were 0 bases for V and 4 bases for J; bases not matched to a gene: 4. The CDR3 is 14 residues long. Here the CDR3 DNA reads TGCGCCAGCAGCTTGGCAGGGACAGTGTACGAGCAGTACTTC. This codes for CASSLAGTVYEQYF.

This clonotype was counted at least ten times. This chain joins TRBV5-6 and TRBJ1-1; tentative D call: TRBD1 (5 bases). V lost 4 bases, J lost 6 bases, and 13 bases lay in between. This CDR3 comprises 13 residues. From germline, CDR1 is SGHDT and CDR2 YYEEEE. The CDR3 DNA sequence: TGTGCCAGCAGCAATTGGGCGGGGGCTGAAGCTTTCTTT. It encodes CASSNWAGAEAFF.

The sample holds many counts of this clonotype. V usage is TRBV6-2 or TRBV6-3 and J usage is TRBJ2-3; no firm D call. The CDR3 is 16 residues long. V shed 2 bases and J shed 0 bases, with 12 bases lying between them. CDR1 and CDR2 from the germline V gene are MNHEY and SVGEGT. The chain's CDR3 is CASSYVGFWSTDTQYF. DNA of the CDR3: TGTGCCAGCAGTTACGTCGGCTTTTGGAGCACAGATACGCAGTATTTT.

This clonotype showed up many times. This rearrangement joins TRBV6-1 to TRBJ2-3; D possibly corresponds to TRBD2 (6 bases). The germline V and J ends were trimmed by 2 bases and 7 bases, with 13 bases remaining between them. In germline, CDR1 is MNHNS, CDR2 SASEGT. This CDR3 region has 14 residues. The CDR3 here is CASSEYSGDYTQYF. The CDR3 DNA is TGTGCCAGCAGTGAATACTCTGGGGACTATACGCAGTATTTT.

The rearrangement links TRBV5-1 to TRBJ1-1, with 11 bases identical to TRBD1. V trimming: 3 bases; J trimming: 1 base; junction bases outside the gene matches: 2. Germline CDR1 reads SGHRS; CDR2 reads YFSETQ. This CDR3 is 15 amino acids long. The CDR3, as DNA: TGCGCCAGCAGCTGGACAGGGGGCGCGAACACTGAAGCTTTCTTT. This translates into CASSWTGGANTEAFF. The variable domain in full, with the rest retrieved from reference TRBV5-1 and TRBJ1-1, is KAGVTQTPRYLIKTRGQQVTLSCSPISGHRSVSWYQQTPGQGLQFLFEYFSETQRNKGNFPGRFSGRQFSNSRSEMNVSTLELGDSALYLCASSWTGGANTEAFFGQGTRLTVV.

The V and J genes are TRBV5-1 and TRBJ2-5; D may be TRBD1 or TRBD2 (6 bases each). The V end was cut by 4 bases, the J end by 5 bases, with 18 bases between. The CDR3 is 15 amino acids. Germline CDR1 reads SGHRS; CDR2 reads YFSETQ. The CDR3 nucleotides are TGCGCCAGCAGCGCAGGCGGGACATCGGGGGAGACCCAGTACTTC. It translates to CASSAGGTSGETQYF.

This clonotype was observed a few times. The V and J genes are TRBV29-1 and TRBJ2-1, with D possibly being TRBD2 (5 bases). The CDR3 contains 15 residues. Germline V gene sequence: CDR1 SQVTM, CDR2 ANQGSEA. Trimming removed 4 bases from V and 1 base from J, with 14 bases in between. CDR3 in DNA: TGCAGCGTTGTCCCGGGGAGAGGGTCCTACAATGAGCAGTTCTTC. This codes for CSVVPGRGSYNEQFF.

Ten or more counts support this clonotype. The V and J genes are TRBV20-1 and TRBJ2-1; a weak D match, TRBD2 (6 bases). This CDR3 region has 11 residues. CDR1 is DFQATT, CDR2 SNEGSKA, per germline (reference sequence). The CDR3 protein is CSVNSGVEQFF. DNA of the CDR3: TGCAGCGTAAATTCGGGAGTTGAGCAGTTCTTC.